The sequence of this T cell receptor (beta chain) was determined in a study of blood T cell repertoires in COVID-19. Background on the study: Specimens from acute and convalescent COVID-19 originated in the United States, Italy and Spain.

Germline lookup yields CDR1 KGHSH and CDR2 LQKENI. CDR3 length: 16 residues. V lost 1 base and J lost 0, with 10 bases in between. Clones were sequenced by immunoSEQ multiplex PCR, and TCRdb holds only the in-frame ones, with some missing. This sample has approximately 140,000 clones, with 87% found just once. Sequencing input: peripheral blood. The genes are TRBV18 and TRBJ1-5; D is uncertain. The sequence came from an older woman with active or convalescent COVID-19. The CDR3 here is CASSPQPVASNQPQHF. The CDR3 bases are TGTGCCAGCTCACCACAGCCGGTAGCTAGCAATCAGCCCCAGCATTTT.